Given below is one T cell receptor (beta chain) in context. Many counts were recorded for this clonotype. Its binding antigen is unknown. Base qualities are missing; no much larger clone stands one base away. Profiling of TCR beta VDJ combinations and CDR3 sequences used genomic DNA as the template. An Illumina HiSeq 2000 was the platform used for TCR repertoire sequencing. As for the authors' bioinformatics: Repertoires were assessed using TRBV/TRBJ rearrangement plots, CDR3 size and DJ length profiles, and Simpson's diversity index. Whichever DNA sequence was most abundant in the deep sequencing data was defined as the immunodominant clone. CDR3 amino acid sequences were checked for sharing between subjects and were compared against published repertoires and the VDJdb database. TCRdb cleaned the public reads at Q25 with fastp, built clones with MiXCR and kept in-frame beta chains. Rows with one shared CDR3 protein collapse into an entry with the most common genes and DNA. V and J calls and clone size were set by TCRdb, not the authors. This sample gives some 190,000 distinct CDR3 sequences in total; around 50% of them show up just once. Together, the top ten hold approximately 16% of the sample.

The data derive from a study of CD8+CD57+ T cells in acquired aplastic anemia listed by TCRdb under 2018. Concerning the study at large: Extracted DNA from sorted CD4+ and CD8+ cells averaged about 3 ug, ranging from 0.2 to 27.4 ug. For healthy donor samples, the average read count was around 9.9 million for CD4+ cells and 11 million to 13 million for CD8+ cells.

In this study, sorted CD4+ and CD8+ T cells from the blood of healthy subjects and of severe aplastic anemia patients had their TCR repertoires deep-sequenced. Ficoll-Paque density gradient centrifugation was used to isolate peripheral blood mononuclear cells. CD4+ and CD8+ T cells were sorted by FACS or magnetic beads before DNA extraction. General study outcomes and caveats: No significant difference in CD8+ Simpson's diversity was found between patients and healthy controls (P=0.060). About 29 CD8+ CDR3 sequences were found to be shared between patients and controls, but these sequences appeared to be highly expressed in patients and within the immunodominant clones of the patients.

The CDR3, cysteine through phenylalanine, is 14 amino acids long. Just CDR3 DNA is preserved here, 42 bases in frame from base 1. V is clipped by 8 bases and J by 2 bases, and the sequence between their germline boundaries is 11 bases long. CDR1 is given as SGHRS and CDR2 as YFSETQ, both from the germline V gene. The V gene is TRBV5-1 and the J gene is TRBJ2-6; no confident D gene assignment can be made. The material sequenced was sorted CD4+, CD8+, or CD8+CD57+ T cells (not recorded which) from PBMCs. This clonotype was sampled from a human donor in good health, serving as a control. The DNA sequence is TGCGCCAGTGGACCGGTCCCTGGGGCCAACGTCCTGACTTTC. It encodes CASGPVPGANVLTF.